This T cell receptor (beta chain) was captured in a study of T cell responses to AZD1222 COVID-19 vaccine. Method: immunoSEQ multiplex PCR; TCRdb's copy keeps in-frame clones and lacks some. This table has about 120,000 clones, approximately 90% appearing once. The V end lost 2 bases, the J end lost 3 bases, and 7 bases lay between the germline ends. This CDR3 region has 13 residues. The V gene's germline CDR1 is SGHTA and CDR2 FQGNSA. The receptor's source is an adult who received the AZD1222 COVID-19 vaccine. Material: peripheral blood, obtained 28 days after the second AZD1222 dose. This chain uses TRBV7-2 with TRBJ1-1; D remains ambiguous. This CDR3 is CASSLRGDTEAFF. In DNA, the CDR3 is TGTGCCAGCAGCTTACGTGGAGACACTGAAGCTTTCTTT.